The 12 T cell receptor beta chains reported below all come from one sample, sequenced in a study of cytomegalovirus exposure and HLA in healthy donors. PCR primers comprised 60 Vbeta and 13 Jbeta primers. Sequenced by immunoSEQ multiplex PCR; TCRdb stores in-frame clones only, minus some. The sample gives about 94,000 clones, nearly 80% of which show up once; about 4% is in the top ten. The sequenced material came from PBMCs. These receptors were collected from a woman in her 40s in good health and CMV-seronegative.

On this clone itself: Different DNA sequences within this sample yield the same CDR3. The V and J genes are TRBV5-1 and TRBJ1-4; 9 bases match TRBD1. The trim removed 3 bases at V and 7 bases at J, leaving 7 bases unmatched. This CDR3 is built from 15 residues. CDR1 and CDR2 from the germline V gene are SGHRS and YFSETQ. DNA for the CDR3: TGCGCCAGCAGCTCACAGGGGGCGGGGATTGAAAAACTGTTTTTT. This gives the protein CASSSQGAGIEKLFF.

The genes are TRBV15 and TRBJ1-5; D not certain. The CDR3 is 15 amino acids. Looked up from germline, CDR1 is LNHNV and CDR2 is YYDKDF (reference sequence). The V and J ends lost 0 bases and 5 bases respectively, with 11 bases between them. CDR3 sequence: CATSRDRNSYQPQHF. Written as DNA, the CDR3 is TGTGCCACCAGCAGAGATAGGAACAGCTATCAGCCCCAGCATTTT.

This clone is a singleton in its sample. CDR3 residues: CSVEQRDEQFF. In nucleotides, the CDR3 is TGCAGCGTTGAACAGCGCGATGAGCAGTTCTTC. This sequence joins TRBV29-1 and TRBJ2-1; D remains ambiguous. The V and J ends lost 2 bases and 8 bases respectively, with 7 bases between them. Germline V lookup: CDR1 SQVTM, CDR2 ANQGSEA. CDR3 size: 11 residues.

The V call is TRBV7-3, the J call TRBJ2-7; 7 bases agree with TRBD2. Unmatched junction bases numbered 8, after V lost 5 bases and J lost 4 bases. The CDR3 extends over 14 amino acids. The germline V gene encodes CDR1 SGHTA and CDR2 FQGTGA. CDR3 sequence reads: CASSPGRVGYEQYF. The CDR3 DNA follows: TGTGCCAGCAGCCCAGGGAGGGTCGGGTACGAGCAGTACTTC.

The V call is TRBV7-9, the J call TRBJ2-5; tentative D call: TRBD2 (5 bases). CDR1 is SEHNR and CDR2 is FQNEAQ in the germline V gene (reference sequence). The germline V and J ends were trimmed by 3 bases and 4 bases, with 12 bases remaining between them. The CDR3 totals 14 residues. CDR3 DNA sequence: TGTGCCAGCAGCTTTCCTGCCCGGGGAGAGACCCAGTACTTC. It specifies CASSFPARGETQYF.

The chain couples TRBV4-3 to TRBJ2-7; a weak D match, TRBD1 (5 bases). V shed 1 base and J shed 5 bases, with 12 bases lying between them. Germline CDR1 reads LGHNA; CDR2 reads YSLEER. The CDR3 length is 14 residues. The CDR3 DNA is TGCGCCAGCAGCCAAGTTTCAGGGTTGGACGAGCAGTACTTC. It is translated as CASSQVSGLDEQYF.

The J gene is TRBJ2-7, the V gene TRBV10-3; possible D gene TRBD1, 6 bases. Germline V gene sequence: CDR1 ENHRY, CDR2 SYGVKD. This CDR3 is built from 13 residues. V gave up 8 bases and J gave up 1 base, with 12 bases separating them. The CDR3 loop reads CAIGGSNSYEQYF. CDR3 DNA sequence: TGTGCCATCGGGGGCTCCAATTCCTACGAGCAGTACTTC.

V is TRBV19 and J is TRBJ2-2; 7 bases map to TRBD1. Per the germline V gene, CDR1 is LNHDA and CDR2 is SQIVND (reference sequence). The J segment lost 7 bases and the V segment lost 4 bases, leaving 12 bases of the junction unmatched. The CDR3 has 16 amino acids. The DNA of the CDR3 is TGTGCCAGTAGTAAGCTGGACAGGTCGAGCCACGGGGAGCTGTTTTTT. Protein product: CASSKLDRSSHGELFF.

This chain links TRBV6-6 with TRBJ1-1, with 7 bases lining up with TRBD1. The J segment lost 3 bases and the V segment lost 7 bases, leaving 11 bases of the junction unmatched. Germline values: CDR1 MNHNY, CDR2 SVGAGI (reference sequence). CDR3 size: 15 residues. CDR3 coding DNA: TGTGCCAGCAAAAACGGACAGGACCGGCACACTGAAGCTTTCTTT. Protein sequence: CASKNGQDRHTEAFF.

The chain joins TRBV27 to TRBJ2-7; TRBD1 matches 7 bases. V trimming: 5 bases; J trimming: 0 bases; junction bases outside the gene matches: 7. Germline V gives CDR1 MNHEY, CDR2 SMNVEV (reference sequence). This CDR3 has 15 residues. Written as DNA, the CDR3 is TGTGCCAGCAGTCCGACAGGGTCGAGCTCCTACGAGCAGTACTTC. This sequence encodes CASSPTGSSSYEQYF.

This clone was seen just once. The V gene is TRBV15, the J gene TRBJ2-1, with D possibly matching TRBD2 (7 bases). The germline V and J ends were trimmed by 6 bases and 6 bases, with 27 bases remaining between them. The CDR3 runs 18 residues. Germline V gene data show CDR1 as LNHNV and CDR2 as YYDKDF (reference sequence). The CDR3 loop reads CATRGANLGGALGNEQFF. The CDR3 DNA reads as TGTGCCACCAGGGGGGCCAACTTAGGGGGGGCCTTAGGCAATGAGCAGTTCTTC.

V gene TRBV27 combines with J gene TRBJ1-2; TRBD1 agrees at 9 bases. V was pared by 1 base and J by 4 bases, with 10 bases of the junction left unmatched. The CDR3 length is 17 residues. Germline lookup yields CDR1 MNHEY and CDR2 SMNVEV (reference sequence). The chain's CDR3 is CASSLWGTGKDLYGYTF. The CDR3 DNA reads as TGTGCCAGCAGTTTATGGGGGACAGGGAAGGACCTCTATGGCTACACCTTC.